This entry features one T cell receptor (beta chain) sequence. The source of the sample is a study of blood T cell repertoires in COVID-19. Study as a whole: Whether acute or convalescent, the COVID-19 samples came from the United States, Italy and Spain. T cells, B-cell-depleted T cells, or PBMCs provided the cDNA or gDNA that served as material.

In the source study's methods: It was from reference gene primer amplification that nucleated cell counts were estimated. Produced via immunoSEQ multiplex PCR; TCRdb's table is partial and in-frame only. The DNA gave D and trimming, while V, J and clone size come from that table. This table holds 250,000 to 300,000 clones, roughly 87% found once. The CDR3 spans 14 residues. The V and J ends lost 2 bases and 5 bases respectively, with 14 bases between them. Germline V gene sequence: CDR1 SGHRS, CDR2 YFSETQ. Input material: peripheral blood. The sequence was collected from a woman aged 45-60 years who had recovered from COVID-19. This sequence joins TRBV5-1 and TRBJ2-7, with D possibly being TRBD2 (7 bases). In nucleotides, the CDR3 is TGCGCCAGCAGCTTTGGAGGGAGGGGGGACGAGCAGTACTTC. It is translated as CASSFGGRGDEQYF.